The 28 T cell receptor beta chains in this list originate from one sample, sequenced in a study of cytomegalovirus exposure and HLA in healthy donors. The PCR was carried out with 60 Vbeta primers and 13 Jbeta primers. The method was immunoSEQ multiplex PCR; TCRdb's version includes in-frame clones alone and lacks a portion of them. Among about 120,000 clones listed, roughly 78% were seen once. The specimen sequenced was PBMCs. The receptors were gathered from a woman aged 40 to 50 in good health and CMV-seronegative.

This clone was counted a few times. The chain links TRBV6-5 to TRBJ2-2; D not certain. The CDR3 consists of 12 residues. Trimming cost V 6 bases and J 6 bases, with 8 bases left between them. CDR1 and CDR2 from the germline V gene are MNHEY and SVGAGI. The CDR3 loop is CASSHLPGELFF. Written as DNA, the CDR3 is TGTGCCAGCAGCCATCTACCCGGGGAGCTGTTTTTT.

The chain combines TRBV28 with TRBJ2-4, with 11 nucleotides matching TRBD2. V was pared by 5 bases and J by 9 bases, with 9 bases of the junction left unmatched. The CDR3 runs 15 residues. The germline V gene encodes CDR1 MDHEN and CDR2 SYDVKM. The CDR3 DNA is TGTGCCAGCAGTGAAACTAGCGGGAGTGTCCCCATTCAGTACTTC. Its protein is CASSETSGSVPIQYF.

This clone was observed a few times. Within the sample, other DNA sequences also encode this same CDR3. This rearrangement joins TRBV6-5 to TRBJ1-1, with unresolved D. Trimming stripped 0 bases from V and 5 bases from J, with 7 bases between. Germline V lookup: CDR1 MNHEY, CDR2 SVGAGI. The CDR3 has 13 residues. In DNA, the CDR3 is TGTGCCAGCAGTTACTCGAGGAGGACTGAAGCTTTCTTT. Translation gives CASSYSRRTEAFF.

DNA for the CDR3: TGTGCCAGCTGTGGTAGCCCCGTTTGGGCTGAAGCTTTCTTT. This encodes CASCGSPVWAEAFF. The chain has TRBV28 and TRBJ1-1; D call uncertain. The V end was cut by 8 bases, the J end by 6 bases, with 19 bases between. The CDR3 is 14 residues long. Germline CDR1 reads MDHEN; CDR2 reads SYDVKM.

The chain combines TRBV6-5 with TRBJ2-1; possibly TRBD1 for D (6 bases). This CDR3 region has 14 residues. V was shortened by 6 bases and J by 7 bases, with 16 bases between the two germline ends. Germline loops: CDR1 MNHEY, CDR2 SVGAGI. In DNA form, the CDR3 reads TGTGCCAGCAGCAAAGGACAGAGTAGAAATGAGCAGTTCTTC. Encoded protein: CASSKGQSRNEQFF.

CDR3 protein: CASSGVRDTQYF. In DNA, the CDR3 is TGCGCCAGCAGTGGAGTTCGAGATACGCAGTATTTT. The V and J genes are TRBV10-2 and TRBJ2-3; the D is unclear. The CDR3 length is 12 residues. In germline, CDR1 is WSHSY, CDR2 SAAADI. Trimming took 4 bases from V and 5 from J, leaving 7 bases between them.

V gene TRBV4-2 combines with J gene TRBJ1-3, with 9 bases fitting TRBD1. The CDR3 has 18 amino acids. The J segment lost 2 bases and the V segment lost 1 base, leaving 9 bases of the junction unmatched. Germline V CDR1 and CDR2: LGHNA, YNFKEQ. The CDR3 coding sequence is TGTGCCAGCAGCCAAGTGGGCCGACAGGGGGTCGCTGGAAACACCATATATTTT. This encodes CASSQVGRQGVAGNTIYF.

The V gene is TRBV11-2, the J gene TRBJ2-7; a possible D gene is TRBD2 (5 bases). With 0 bases removed from V and 7 bases from J, the gap between germline ends came to 10 bases. CDR3 length: 13 amino acids. CDR1 and CDR2 from the germline V gene are SGHAT and FQNNGV. CDR3 coding DNA: TGTGCCAGCAGCTTAGAGAGTCTAGCTGAGCAGTACTTC. It specifies CASSLESLAEQYF.

The V gene is TRBV6-5, the J gene TRBJ1-1; weak D call: TRBD1 (6 bases). CDR1 and CDR2 from the germline V gene are MNHEY and SVGAGI. V lost 6 bases to trimming and J lost 5 bases, with 13 bases between them. There are 13 residues in the CDR3. The CDR3: CASSPVQGTEAFF. In DNA form, the CDR3 reads TGTGCCAGCAGCCCTGTGCAGGGGACTGAAGCTTTCTTT.

CDR3 in amino acids: CASSPQTSGRNEQFF. The CDR3 DNA is TGTGCCAGCAGTCCACAGACTAGCGGGAGAAATGAGCAGTTCTTC. The rearrangement uses TRBV28 and TRBJ2-1, with TRBD2 matching over 12 bases. The CDR3 is made up of 15 amino acids. The germline V gene encodes CDR1 MDHEN and CDR2 SYDVKM. Trimming at V came to 5 bases and at J to 7 bases, leaving 6 bases not matched to a gene. The entire variable domain, with the rest obtained from reference TRBV28 and TRBJ2-1, is as follows: DVKVTQSSRYLVKRTGEKVFLECVQDMDHENMFWYRQDPGLGLRLIYFSYDVKMKEKGDIPEGYSVSREKKERFSLILESASTNQTSMYLCASSPQTSGRNEQFFGPGTRLTVL.

The V and J genes are TRBV27 and TRBJ1-1, with D tentatively TRBD1 (5 bases). Trimming left V 5 bases short and J 5 bases short, with 21 bases between. The CDR3 totals 16 residues. Looked up from germline, CDR1 is MNHEY and CDR2 is SMNVEV (reference sequence). CDR3 DNA sequence: TGTGCCAGCAGTCGGCCCGTGGCGGGGGTTGGAACTGAAGCTTTCTTT. Its protein product is CASSRPVAGVGTEAFF.

J is TRBJ2-1 and V is TRBV7-3, with 8 bases matching TRBD2. The CDR3 extends over 15 amino acids. The trim removed 5 bases at V and 2 bases at J, leaving 5 bases unmatched. The V gene's germline CDR1 is SGHTA and CDR2 FQGTGA. CDR3: CASSQTSGAYNEQFF. Written as DNA, the CDR3 is TGTGCCAGCAGCCAAACTAGCGGCGCCTACAATGAGCAGTTCTTC.

Comment on this clone: At one end, the junction sequence differs from germline, possibly due to a read error. The J gene is TRBJ1-2, the V gene TRBV7-9, with a possible D match to TRBD1 (5 bases). The length of the CDR3 is 14 residues. Germline-derived CDR1 and CDR2 are SEHNR and FQNEAQ (reference sequence). CDR3 region: CSSSQTGGNYGYTF. CDR3 nucleotides: TGTTCCAGCAGCCAGACGGGGGGGAACTATGGCTACACCTTC.

The J gene is TRBJ2-5, the V gene TRBV7-6, with 8 bases fitting TRBD2. V lost 2 bases to trimming and J lost 1 base; unmatched junction nucleotides: 15. CDR1 is SGHVS, CDR2 FNYEAQ, per germline. The CDR3 has 19 residues. CDR3 loop: CASSLYLSGATSSQETQYF. The CDR3 DNA follows: TGTGCCAGCAGCTTATACCTTAGCGGGGCTACTAGCAGCCAAGAGACCCAGTACTTC. Drawing the rest from reference TRBV7-6 and TRBJ2-5, the complete variable domain is GAGVSQSPRYKVTKRGQDVALRCDPISGHVSLYWYRQALGQGPEFLTYFNYEAQQDKSGLPNDRFSAERPEGSISTLTIQRTEQRDSAMYRCASSLYLSGATSSQETQYFGPGTRLLVL.

This chain connects TRBV6-1 to TRBJ2-7; 11 bases are shared with TRBD1. Trimming took 4 bases from V and 4 from J; bases not matched to a gene: 9. This CDR3 contains 16 residues. Looked up from germline, CDR1 is MNHNS and CDR2 is SASEGT. The CDR3 here is CASSVAWDRGVYEQYF. The CDR3 coding sequence is TGTGCCAGCAGTGTGGCGTGGGACAGGGGGGTTTACGAGCAGTACTTC.

V gene TRBV7-9 combines with J gene TRBJ1-1; no clear D gene. Trimming removed 7 bases at V and 0 bases at J, with 21 bases between. From germline, CDR1 is SEHNR and CDR2 FQNEAQ (reference sequence). This CDR3 comprises 17 residues. The CDR3: CASTLGVTRSMNTEAFF. The CDR3 coding sequence is TGTGCCAGCACCCTCGGGGTTACCCGTTCGATGAACACTGAAGCTTTCTTT.

The rearrangement uses TRBV6-6 and TRBJ1-2, with D tentatively TRBD1 (6 bases). Per germline, CDR1 MNHNY and CDR2 SVGAGI (reference sequence). Trimming left V 7 bases short and J 6 bases short, with 18 bases between. This CDR3 contains 14 residues. In DNA form, the CDR3 reads TGTGCCAGCAATACCTGGGACAAGGCGGATGGCTACACCTTC. It yields the protein CASNTWDKADGYTF.

This rearrangement joins TRBV19 to TRBJ2-5; 12 bases fit TRBD2. The J call is in doubt because the DNA end fits TRBJ2-7 better. Germline lookup yields CDR1 LNHDA and CDR2 SQIVND (reference sequence). CDR3 size: 18 residues. The CDR3: CASSTGGLAGGSSYEQYF. The CDR3 DNA follows: TGTGCCAGTAGTACCGGGGGGCTAGCGGGAGGGAGCTCCTACGAGCAGTACTTC.

The chain uses TRBV4-2 and TRBJ2-2; 8 positions agree with TRBD2. The CDR3 contains 18 residues. V trimming: 1 base; J trimming: 3 bases; junction bases outside the gene matches: 10. Germline values: CDR1 LGHNA, CDR2 YNFKEQ. In DNA, the CDR3 is TGTGCCAGCAGCCAAGTTCATAGCGGGATGGGTGACACCGGGGAGCTGTTTTTT. Its translation: CASSQVHSGMGDTGELFF.

This chain joins TRBV7-2 and TRBJ2-3; 8 bases are a match to TRBD2. Unmatched junction bases numbered 20, after V lost 5 bases and J lost 4 bases. Germline CDR1 is SGHTA and CDR2 is FQGNSA. The CDR3 totals 19 residues. Written as DNA, the CDR3 is TGTGCCAGCAGCCCCCGTCCACTGAGCATAGCGGGGCGATCAGATACGCAGTATTTT. Protein: CASSPRPLSIAGRSDTQYF.

This sequence joins TRBV7-9 and TRBJ2-1, with 10 bases identical to TRBD2. V shed 4 bases and J 2 bases; nucleotides not matched to a gene: 5. The germline CDR1 and CDR2 sequences are SEHNR and FQNEAQ (reference sequence). This CDR3 comprises 16 residues. This CDR3 reads CASSYQTSGPYNEQFF. The CDR3 DNA reads TGTGCCAGCAGCTACCAGACTAGCGGGCCCTACAATGAGCAGTTCTTC.

The chain joins TRBV11-2 to TRBJ1-1; D perhaps matches TRBD1 (6 bases). The V end was cut by 1 base, the J end by 0 bases, with 12 bases between. The CDR3 loop spans 16 amino acids. Germline V gene sequence: CDR1 SGHAT, CDR2 FQNNGV. The CDR3 coding sequence is TGTGCCAGCAGCTTAGGAGACAGGAGTGTGAACACTGAAGCTTTCTTT. It is translated as CASSLGDRSVNTEAFF.

This chain joins TRBV4-2 and TRBJ2-7; 10 bases fit TRBD2. Unmatched junction bases numbered 9, after V lost 4 bases and J lost 0 bases. CDR3 length: 17 amino acids. CDR1 and CDR2 from the germline V gene are LGHNA and YNFKEQ. CDR3 DNA sequence: TGTGCCAGCAGCCGTGATCCTGGGACTAGCGACTCCTACGAGCAGTACTTC. It encodes CASSRDPGTSDSYEQYF.

This chain uses TRBV4-3 with TRBJ2-3; no firm D call. The V gene lost 2 bases and the J gene lost 2 bases, with 14 bases spanning the gap. The CDR3 spans 16 residues. Germline assignment: CDR1 LGHNA and CDR2 YSLEER. For the CDR3, the DNA is TGCGCCAGCAGCCAACGAACACAGACCCTCACAGATACGCAGTATTTT. As protein: CASSQRTQTLTDTQYF.

The chain recombines TRBV28 with TRBJ2-7, with 7 bases lining up with TRBD2. CDR3 length equals 14 residues. Trimming cost V 2 bases and J 3 bases; bases outside gene matches: 4. Per the germline V gene, CDR1 is MDHEN and CDR2 is SYDVKM. CDR3 sequence: CASSLGLDIYEQYF. DNA of the CDR3: TGTGCCAGCAGTTTAGGACTAGATATCTACGAGCAGTACTTC.

The J gene is TRBJ2-5, the V gene TRBV10-3, with 9 bases identical to TRBD2. The end of the DNA aligns better with TRBJ2-7, so the J call may be wrong. The germline CDR1 and CDR2 sequences are ENHRY and SYGVKD. CDR3 size: 15 residues. The CDR3, as DNA: TGTGCCATCAGAACGGCGGCGGGGGGGTCCTACGAGCAGTACTTC. It yields the protein CAIRTAAGGSYEQYF.

The chain recombines TRBV10-3 with TRBJ2-1, with D perhaps matching TRBD1 or TRBD2 (6 bases each). V lost 10 bases, J lost 3 bases, and 25 bases lay in between. Germline-derived CDR1 and CDR2 are ENHRY and SYGVKD. This CDR3 spans 17 amino acids. The CDR3 loop reads CATRGSQSGLNYNEQFF. The CDR3 nucleotides read TGTGCCACCAGGGGTTCCCAGTCGGGACTCAACTACAATGAGCAGTTCTTC.

CDR3 amino acids: CASSFPLNTEAFF. The CDR3 DNA follows: TGTGCCAGCAGTTTTCCTCTGAACACTGAAGCTTTCTTT. The chain is built from TRBV28 and TRBJ1-1; D gene uncertain. This CDR3 is built from 13 residues. CDR1 and CDR2 from the germline V gene are MDHEN and SYDVKM. V was pared by 3 bases and J by 0 bases, with 5 bases between.